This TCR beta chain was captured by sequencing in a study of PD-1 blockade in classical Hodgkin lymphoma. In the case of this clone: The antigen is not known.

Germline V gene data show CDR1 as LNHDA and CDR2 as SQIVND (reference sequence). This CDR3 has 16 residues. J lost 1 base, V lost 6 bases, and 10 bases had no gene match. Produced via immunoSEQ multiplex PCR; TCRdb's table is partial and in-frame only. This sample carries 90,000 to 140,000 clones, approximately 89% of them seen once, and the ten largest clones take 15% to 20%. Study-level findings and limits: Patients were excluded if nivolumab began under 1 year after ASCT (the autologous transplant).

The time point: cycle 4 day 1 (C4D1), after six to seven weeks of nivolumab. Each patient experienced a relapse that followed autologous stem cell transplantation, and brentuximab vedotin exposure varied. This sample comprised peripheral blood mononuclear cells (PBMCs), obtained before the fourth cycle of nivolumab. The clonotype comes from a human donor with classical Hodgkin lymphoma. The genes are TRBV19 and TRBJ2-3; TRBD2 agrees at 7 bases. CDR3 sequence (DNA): TGTGCCAGTAGATCCGTGGGGGGGATTCGCACAGATACGCAGTATTTT. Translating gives CASRSVGGIRTDTQYF.